This TCR beta chain stems from a study of cytomegalovirus exposure and HLA in healthy donors. Looked up from germline, CDR1 is MGHRA and CDR2 is YSYEKL. Trimming removed 5 bases at V and 0 bases at J, with 14 bases between. The CDR3 has 17 amino acids. The PCR used 60 Vbeta and 13 Jbeta primers. Sequencing was performed with immunoSEQ multiplex PCR; in TCRdb, only in-frame clones are kept and a portion is missing. The sample carries 95,000 to 150,000 clones, about 78% recorded once. This clone was seen a handful of times. The chain couples TRBV4-1 to TRBJ2-6, with D tentatively TRBD1 (5 bases). Sequencing used PBMCs. The TCR originated in a female donor in good health and CMV-seronegative. CDR3 residues: CASSGHRKSSGANVLTF. DNA of the CDR3: TGCGCCAGCAGCGGCCACAGGAAAAGCTCTGGGGCCAACGTCCTGACTTTC.